This is a list of T cell receptor beta chains from one sample in a study of blood T cell repertoires in COVID-19. Here immunoSEQ multiplex PCR was the method, and the copy in TCRdb shows in-frame clones only, minus some. This sample has roughly 180,000 clones; about four fifths occur once, and the top ten carry around 8%. Sequencing used peripheral blood. The receptors shown here come from a woman aged 55-69 years with COVID-19, enrolled during active disease. Both conserved end residues are trimmed from each CDR3. Where a row states a size, it is once, few, many or the class of an expanded clone; other rows omit it.

clone size,V gene,CDR3 length,J gene,CDR3 protein
.,TRBV4-1,14,TRBJ1-4,ASSQLGRDSNEKLF
.,TRBV24-1,15,TRBJ1-6,ATSDPIDRRYNSPLH
.,TRBV2,11,TRBJ2-7,ASRSGLSYEQY
.,TRBV27,13,TRBJ1-5,ASSLGQGPKSSQH
.,TRBV4-1,14,TRBJ1-3,ASSQNPGGSGNTIY
.,TRBV11-2,14,TRBJ2-1,ASSPGRLARGNEQF
.,TRBV7-8,14,TRBJ2-2,ASSLATAVNTGELF
.,TRBV6-5,13,TRBJ1-4,ASSYSAGAAEKLF
.,TRBV24-1,14,TRBJ2-1,ATSDTLAGSYNEQF
.,TRBV30,12,TRBJ1-4,AWSDRGFNEKLF
.,TRBV5-5,13,TRBJ2-1,ASSVDRVSYNEQF
once,TRBV5-1,11,TRBJ1-2,ASSGGLIYGYT
.,TRBV27,13,TRBJ2-7,ASRQKREGTYEQY
.,TRBV5-1,15,TRBJ2-6,ASSPTVSHAGANVLT
.,TRBV7-8,10,TRBJ1-3,ASSPSRDTIY
once,TRBV30,12,TRBJ2-6,ASRGISGANVLT
.,TRBV9,13,TRBJ2-1,ASSAIAGRNNEQF
.,TRBV19,12,TRBJ2-3,ASSIAGSADTQY
.,TRBV9,17,TRBJ1-3,ASSGRQGPAIHSGNTIY
.,TRBV10-3,14,TRBJ2-3,AISTGTSGSTDTQY
.,TRBV6-1,17,TRBJ2-2,ASSVRPGTPGTGAGELF
.,TRBV6-5,12,TRBJ2-3,ASLPNYDTDTQY